A single sample gave rise to the 14 T cell receptor beta chains below, sequenced in a study of beta chain features in type 1 diabetes. Notes on the study in general: Type 1 diabetes patients had TCRB CDR3s that were shorter (moderately but significantly so) in all four CD4+ subsets.

Every isolated RNA sample was fully reverse transcribed, so sequencing captured expressed TCRB transcripts. This table comes from immunoSEQ multiplex PCR, and its TCRdb copy is limited to in-frame clones, with some not included. The sample comprises around 240,000 clones, 16% of which are singletons, and approximately 0.086% rests with the top ten. The antigens of these receptors remain unknown. The sample comprised naive CD4+ T cells from blood. Every receptor here comes from a young man with type 1 diabetes.

This clone was seen only a few times. The chain employs TRBV30 and TRBJ1-2; D unresolved. The CDR3 spans 12 residues. In germline, CDR1 is GTSNPN, CDR2 SVGIG (reference sequence). Trimming left V 3 bases short and J 3 bases short, with 8 bases between. CDR3: CAWRESHYGYTF. The CDR3 DNA reads as TGTGCCTGGAGGGAAAGCCACTATGGCTACACCTTC. The full variable domain, in which reference TRBV30 and TRBJ1-2 provide the parts outside the CDR3, is SQTIHQWPATLVQPVGSPLSLECTVEGTSNPNLYWYRQAAGRGLQLLFYSVGIGQISSEVPQNLSASRPQDRQFILSSKKLLLSDSGFYLCAWRESHYGYTFGSGTRLTVV.

The V call is TRBV4-2, the J call TRBJ2-1, with TRBD2 matching 7 bases. Germline V lookup: CDR1 LGHNA, CDR2 YNFKEQ. The CDR3 sequence is 15 residues long. The V and J ends lost 4 bases and 6 bases, in that order; junction bases with no gene match: 9. The CDR3 nucleotides read TGTGCCAGCAGCCCGCTGGGGAGGGAGGGCAATGAGCAGTTCTTC. Its protein product is CASSPLGREGNEQFF.

There are a few counts of this clone. The CDR3 loop is CASSRTEQETQYF. CDR3 DNA: TGTGCCAGCAGCAGGACAGAACAAGAGACCCAGTACTTC. The V gene is TRBV7-2, the J gene TRBJ2-5; weak D call: TRBD1 (6 bases). The germline V gene encodes CDR1 SGHTA and CDR2 FQGNSA. The CDR3 consists of 13 residues. The germline V and J ends were trimmed by 5 bases and 2 bases, with 9 bases remaining between them.

This clone has a handful of counts. This chain joins TRBV14 and TRBJ2-1; D gene uncertain. The CDR3 is made up of 18 amino acids. The V and J ends lost 0 bases and 0 bases respectively, with 15 bases between them. CDR1 and CDR2 from the germline V gene are SGHDN and FVKESK. CDR3 DNA sequence: TGTGCCAGCAGCCAAGATCGGAGAGCGTTGAGCTCCTACAATGAGCAGTTCTTC. Translated: CASSQDRRALSSYNEQFF.

This clone was observed a few times. V and J are TRBV29-1 and TRBJ1-1, with 8 positions matching TRBD1. Germline assignment: CDR1 SQVTM and CDR2 ANQGSEA. Trimming cost V 5 bases and J 1 base; bases outside gene matches: 3. The CDR3 is made up of 13 amino acids. CDR3 region: CSVFDRGNTEAFF. In DNA, the CDR3 is TGCAGCGTTTTCGACAGGGGGAACACTGAAGCTTTCTTT. Full variable domain (outside the CDR3, taken from reference TRBV29-1 and TRBJ1-1): SAVISQKPSRDICQRGTSLTIQCQVDSQVTMMFWYRQQPGQSLTLIATANQGSEATYESGFVIDKFPISRPNLTFSTLTVSNMSPEDSSIYLCSVFDRGNTEAFFGQGTRLTVV.

This clone has only a few counts. The chain joins TRBV4-3 to TRBJ1-1; a possible D gene is TRBD1 (5 bases). Germline V lookup: CDR1 LGHNA, CDR2 YSLEER. Trimming took off 1 base at V and 3 bases at J, with 18 bases between the two ends. The CDR3 has 17 residues. DNA for the CDR3: TGCGCCAGCAGCCAAGTTAAGCCAAGCCTGACAGACACTGAAGCTTTCTTT. Amino acid sequence: CASSQVKPSLTDTEAFF.

This clone was seen a few times. The rearrangement links TRBV27 to TRBJ2-7; the match to TRBD1 covers 7 bases. Unmatched junction bases numbered 0, after V lost 2 bases and J lost 2 bases. The CDR3 has 13 residues. The germline gives CDR1 MNHEY, CDR2 SMNVEV (reference sequence). CDR3 bases: TGTGCCAGCAGTTTACAGGGGGCCTACGAGCAGTACTTC. As protein: CASSLQGAYEQYF.

Worth noting for this clone: Other DNA sequences in the sample encode the same CDR3. The chain combines TRBV29-1 with TRBJ2-5, with D hard to call. Germline assignment: CDR1 SQVTM and CDR2 ANQGSEA. Trimming cost V 4 bases and J 4 bases, with 4 bases left between them. The CDR3 runs to 10 residues. Here the CDR3 reads CSVGLETQYF. The CDR3 nucleotides are TGCAGCGTTGGATTAGAGACCCAGTACTTC.

The CDR3 DNA sequence: TGTGCCAGCTGGTGGGGAAAGGACAATGAGCAGTTCTTC. This codes for CASWWGKDNEQFF. The V gene is TRBV28, the J gene TRBJ2-1; D is ambiguous. V shed 8 bases and J shed 5 bases, with 13 bases lying between them. Germline loops: CDR1 MDHEN, CDR2 SYDVKM. The CDR3 contains 13 residues.

This clone was detected a few times. The rearrangement links TRBV5-4 to TRBJ2-3; D assignment may be TRBD1 or TRBD2 (5 bases each). Germline V gene lookup returns CDR1 SGHNT and CDR2 YYREEE (reference sequence). V dropped 4 bases and J dropped 5 bases, with 20 bases sitting between them. The CDR3 runs to 16 residues. In DNA, the CDR3 is TGTGCCAGCAGCGAGAGCTCTATCGGGGCGAAAGATACGCAGTATTTT. It yields the protein CASSESSIGAKDTQYF.

The chain has TRBV5-6 and TRBJ1-2; 8 positions agree with TRBD1. V shed 4 bases, J shed 5 bases, and the junction held 7 bases outside the gene matches. This CDR3 region has 14 residues. Germline CDR1 reads SGHDT; CDR2 reads YYEEEE. The CDR3, as DNA: TGTGCCAGCAGCCCCGGACAGGGAGAATATGGCTACACCTTC. It yields the protein CASSPGQGEYGYTF.

The J gene is TRBJ2-5, the V gene TRBV7-2; a possible D gene is TRBD1 (7 bases). CDR1 and CDR2 from the germline V gene are SGHTA and FQGNSA. Trimming stripped 5 bases from V and 4 bases from J, with 14 bases between. The CDR3 loop spans 14 amino acids. CDR3: CASSPGGLRETQYF. DNA for the CDR3: TGTGCCAGCAGCCCAGGGGGGCTTAGAGAGACCCAGTACTTC.

The table lists this clone with a few counts. The chain carries TRBV11-2 and TRBJ1-2, with TRBD1 matching 7 bases. The V and J ends lost 5 bases and 5 bases, in that order; junction bases with no gene match: 5. Germline V gene data show CDR1 as SGHAT and CDR2 as FQNNGV. The CDR3 length is 13 residues. CDR3 coding DNA: TGTGCCAGCAGCCTCGACAGGGTATATGGCTACACCTTC. Its protein is CASSLDRVYGYTF.

On this clone itself: A read error may produce the germline difference seen at one junction end. The V call is TRBV7-3, the J call TRBJ2-5; D may be TRBD1 (6 bases). Per the germline V gene, CDR1 is SGHTA and CDR2 is FQGTGA. The CDR3 is made up of 12 amino acids. Here the CDR3 DNA reads TGTGCCAGCAGCACAGGGAACCAGGCATATCACTTC. The encoded protein is CASSTGNQAYHF.